The sequence of this TCR beta chain was determined in a study of shared clonotypes between healthy human individuals. Method: immunoSEQ multiplex PCR; TCRdb's copy keeps in-frame clones and lacks some. The sample carries some 1.5 million clones, over 95% recorded once. The donors, healthy adults who were HIV-negative, had experienced no recent acute infections or vaccinations. Splitting the CD4+ cells yielded a CD45RA+ naive subset and a CD45RA-negative memory subset. With 6 bases clipped from V and 0 bases from J, the junction kept 3 bases outside the gene matches. Per germline, CDR1 MGHDK and CDR2 SYGVNS. The CDR3 loop spans 14 amino acids.

This sequence originates from a man aged 25 to 40 in good health. Source material: naive CD4+ T cells sorted from blood. Specified subset: CD45RA+ positively selected. The chain links TRBV25-1 to TRBJ2-7, with TRBD1 identical over 9 bases. CDR3 protein: CASRNRGPSYEQYF. DNA of the CDR3: TGTGCCAGCAGGAACAGGGGGCCCTCCTACGAGCAGTACTTC.